Included here is one T cell receptor (beta chain) sequence, with context. No antigen is known for it. This CDR3 is missing its conserved last phenylalanine or tryptophan, likely due to a read error. This entry comes from a study of regulatory T cells in long-lasting Graves disease. General study points: Patients with persistent disease showed a bias toward TRBV28, TRBJ1-2 and TRBJ2-5. Results may be inaccurate due to the small sample size.

Investigators prepared the TCR beta libraries by applying iRepertoire HTBI primers and Arm-PCR of CDR3 regions. TCRdb reanalysed the multiplex PCR reads using MiXCR and keeps one entry per CDR3 protein. The table has some 330,000 distinct CDR3 sequences, roughly 24% seen once; the top ten hold approximately 27%. Indicated time point: persistent/refractory GD, antithyroid drugs over 5 years with positive TRAb. Construction of the TCR library relied on RNA isolated from PBMCs. CDR1 SGHTA and CDR2 FQGTGA come from the germline V gene. This CDR3 comprises 13 residues. Trimming took 2 bases from V and 10 from J, leaving 14 bases between them.

The rearrangement links TRBV7-3 to TRBJ1-2; unclear D gene. The receptor's source is a woman aged 40 to 55 with Graves disease. This material consisted of peripheral blood mononuclear cells (PBMCs), taken when the disease was refractory, from a patient treated with antithyroid drugs. This CDR3 reads CASSLHGSLDYTL. The CDR3 DNA sequence: TGTGCCAGCAGCTTACACGGAAGCTTGGACTACACCCTC.